Presented here are 10 T cell receptor beta chains from one specimen sequenced in a study of T cells in Graves' hyperthyroidism and ophthalmopathy. RNA transcripts were the template for amplifying TCR beta CDR3 regions. HTBI primers were the set used in a first-round RT-PCR of the TCR CDR3. TCRdb re-analysed the multiplex PCR reads in MiXCR, keeping a single row per CDR3 protein. The sample has about 130,000 distinct CDR3 sequences; 22% are singletons. The specimen was blood. The receptors shown here come from a woman in her forties or fifties with Graves' hyperthyroidism that later progressed to Graves' ophthalmopathy.

This clonotype was observed a handful of times. This chain joins TRBV5-4 and TRBJ2-6; the D is unclear. The CDR3 spans 15 residues. With 0 bases removed from V and 4 bases from J, the gap between germline ends came to 8 bases. Germline CDR1 is SGHNT and CDR2 is YYREEE (reference sequence). CDR3 DNA sequence: TGTGCCAGCAGCTTGGCATCTCTGGGGGCCAACGTCCTGACTTTC. Translation gives CASSLASLGANVLTF.

The table lists this clonotype with many counts. The V and J genes are TRBV5-1 and TRBJ1-1; possible D gene TRBD1, 5 bases. Per germline, CDR1 SGHRS and CDR2 YFSETQ. The V end was cut by 1 base, the J end by 7 bases, with 14 bases between. The CDR3 extends over 14 amino acids. The CDR3 loop reads CASSLPHRDGEAFF. In nucleotides, the CDR3 is TGCGCCAGCAGCTTGCCGCACCGGGACGGTGAAGCTTTCTTT. Looking up the rest from reference TRBV5-1 and TRBJ1-1 gives the full variable domain: KAGVTQTPRYLIKTRGQQVTLSCSPISGHRSVSWYQQTPGQGLQFLFEYFSETQRNKGNFPGRFSGRQFSNSRSEMNVSTLELGDSALYLCASSLPHRDGEAFFGQGTRLTVV.

There are a few counts of this clonotype. This chain joins TRBV7-3 and TRBJ2-6, with 8 positions matching TRBD1. Germline V gene sequence: CDR1 SGHTA, CDR2 FQGTGA. Germline trimming cut 0 bases from V and 0 bases from J; bases unmatched to any gene: 4. The CDR3 loop spans 18 amino acids. The CDR3 DNA reads TGTGCCAGCAGCTTAACGGGACAGGTTCTCTCTGGGGCCAACGTCCTGACTTTC. It specifies CASSLTGQVLSGANVLTF.

This clonotype was seen a handful of times. The chain carries TRBV7-9 and TRBJ2-7; 8 bases line up with TRBD2. This CDR3 contains 14 residues. Germline V gene sequence: CDR1 SEHNR, CDR2 FQNEAQ (reference sequence). V lost 2 bases and J lost 3; bases outside the gene matches: 3. CDR3 bases: TGTGCCAGCAGCTTAATGGCGGGAGGCTACGAGCAGTACTTC. Its protein product is CASSLMAGGYEQYF.

As concerns this clonotype: A read error may be the cause here, since a much bigger clone is one base away. This sequence joins TRBV3-1 and TRBJ2-7; 8 bases agree with TRBD1. Per the germline V gene, CDR1 is LGHDT and CDR2 is YNNKEL (reference sequence). The CDR3 loop spans 13 amino acids. V shed 4 bases, J shed 4 bases, and the junction held 3 bases outside the gene matches. In DNA, the CDR3 is TGTGCCAGCAGCCGGAGACAGGGGTACGAGCAGTACTTC. Its protein is CASSRRQGYEQYF.

Ten or more counts support this clonotype. This sequence joins TRBV6-2 or TRBV6-3 and TRBJ2-2; unclear D gene. This CDR3 spans 13 amino acids. Trimming shortened V by 4 bases and J by 3 bases, and 6 bases separated the two germline ends. Germline values: CDR1 MNHEY, CDR2 SVGEGT. The CDR3 DNA reads TGTGCCAGCAGTTGGGTCGACACCGGGGAGCTGTTTTTT. This sequence encodes CASSWVDTGELFF.

The chain is built from TRBV20-1 and TRBJ2-7, with 11 bases matching TRBD1. The CDR3 spans 15 residues. V dropped 2 bases and J dropped 3; count of bases not matched to a gene: 6. Germline V gene sequence: CDR1 DFQATT, CDR2 SNEGSKA (reference sequence). The CDR3 region has the DNA TGCAGTGCTAGAAAAGCCGGGACAGGGGGCTACGAGCAGTACTTC. It translates to CSARKAGTGGYEQYF.

This clonotype appeared once. The chain links TRBV5-1 to TRBJ2-7; 9 bases align to TRBD2. Germline-derived CDR1 and CDR2 are SGHRS and YFSETQ. This CDR3 comprises 14 residues. After removal of 3 bases from V and 2 bases from J, the junction contained 3 bases not matched to a gene. CDR3 sequence reads: CASSYRLAAYEQYF. In DNA form, the CDR3 reads TGCGCCAGCAGCTACAGACTAGCGGCCTACGAGCAGTACTTC.

The CDR3 DNA follows: TGCGCCAGCAAACGAAAGTTTCAGGAACTAGCATTGTCCACCGGGGAGCTGTTTTTT. Translated, it gives CASKRKFQELALSTGELFF. This chain connects TRBV5-1 to TRBJ2-2, with D perhaps matching TRBD2 (6 bases). V lost 6 bases, J lost 4 bases, and 28 bases lay in between. The CDR3 sequence is 19 residues long. The germline V gene has CDR1 SGHRS and CDR2 YFSETQ.

This clonotype appeared many times. A read error is possible here, since a much larger clone lies one base away. The chain employs TRBV20-1 and TRBJ2-7, with 8 positions matching TRBD2. Looked up from germline, CDR1 is DFQATT and CDR2 is SNEGSKA (reference sequence). CDR3 length: 13 residues. J lost 2 bases, V lost 2 bases, and 2 bases had no gene match. The CDR3 here is CSARPGLAYEQYF. In DNA, the CDR3 is TGCAGTGCTAGACCGGGACTAGCCTACGAGCAGTACTTC.